This TCR beta chain was found in a study of blood T cell repertoires in COVID-19. The germline gives CDR1 LNHDA, CDR2 SQIVND (reference sequence). CDR3 length: 15 amino acids. V was trimmed by 7 bases and J by 6 bases, leaving 19 bases between them. Profiled with immunoSEQ multiplex PCR; TCRdb holds only in-frame clones, not every one. The sample includes 140,000 to 150,000 clones, approximately 89% of them seen just once. The chain carries TRBV19 and TRBJ1-5; perhaps TRBD1 as D (6 bases). The receptor comes from a human donor in a cohort sampled during active COVID-19. Sequencing was carried out using peripheral blood. The CDR3: CASTPGEGEIQPQHF. Here the CDR3 DNA reads TGTGCCAGTACCCCAGGAGAGGGGGAGATTCAGCCCCAGCATTTT.